The 8 T cell receptor beta chains below were found in one sample sequenced in a study of immune heterogeneity within non-small cell lung tumors (dated by TCRdb to the late 2010s). The sequencing machine was a HiSeq X Ten. The TCR beta CDR3 region was amplified with a multiplex PCR system whose first round of 10 cycles used 32 V-gene forward primers and 13 J-gene reverse primers. TCRdb reran the public reads through fastp at Q25 and MiXCR, keeping productive beta chains. Rows with one shared CDR3 protein collapse into an entry with the most common genes and DNA. This sample gives 9,500 to 11,000 distinct CDR3 sequences in total; more than 15% of them show up just once. The ten biggest clones cover more than 3% of the sample. Genomic DNA extracted from bulk tumor tissue served as TCR template, with roughly 660 ng gDNA amplified per sample. During surgery, several biopsies were collected from each primary tumor and placed as far from one another as possible within the tumor mass. Patients in the study cohort, which was described as untreated, were newly diagnosed NSCLC cases going through curative surgery.

Specimen: lung tumor tissue. The receptor source for this set is a man between 60 and 70 years old with non-small cell lung cancer.

This clonotype was recorded only once. This may arise from a read error, as a much more abundant clone is one base away. The gene calls are TRBV6-1 and TRBJ1-6; D remains unclear. V dropped 10 bases and J dropped 0 bases, with 13 bases sitting between them. CDR3 length equals 15 residues. In germline, CDR1 is MNHNS, CDR2 SASEGT. Here the CDR3 DNA reads TGTGCCATCCTAGCAAGGAGCTCCTATAATTCACCCCTCCACTTT. Amino acid sequence: CAILARSSYNSPLHF.

This clonotype was observed a handful of times. The rearrangement links TRBV10-3 to TRBJ2-7, with 8 bases matching TRBD2. CDR3 size: 14 residues. The V gene end was trimmed by 6 bases and the J gene end by 5 bases; junction bases not matched to a gene: 9. CDR1 ENHRY and CDR2 SYGVKD come from the germline V gene. For the CDR3, the DNA is TGTGCCATCAGAGTAGCGGGGCCGGGCCACGAGCAGTACTTC. Protein product: CAIRVAGPGHEQYF.

The sample holds a few counts of this clonotype. This sequence joins TRBV5-1 and TRBJ2-7; 16 bases agree with TRBD2. CDR1 and CDR2 from the germline V gene are SGHRS and YFSETQ. V shed 4 bases, J shed 1 base, and the junction held 8 bases outside the gene matches. This CDR3 is 18 amino acids long. CDR3 coding DNA: TGCGCCAGCAGCCAACCGGGACTAGCGGGAGGGTGGTCCTACGAGCAGTACTTC. It translates to CASSQPGLAGGWSYEQYF.

Turning to this clonotype: A much bigger clone sits one base away, suggesting this may be a read error. The chain links TRBV5-1 to TRBJ2-7; possibly TRBD1 for D (8 bases). Germline values: CDR1 SGHRS, CDR2 YFSETQ. The CDR3 contains 15 residues. The CDR3 region is CASRLVRTGRAEQYF. The DNA for the CDR3 is TGCGCCAGCAGATTGGTCCGGACAGGGAGGGCCGAGCAGTACTTC.

The chain employs TRBV6-4 and TRBJ2-3, with 8 positions matching TRBD2. The germline CDR1 and CDR2 sequences are MRHNA and SNTAGT. The CDR3 consists of 14 residues. Trimming cost V 3 bases and J 1 base; bases outside gene matches: 0. CDR3 residues: CASSEAGGTDTQYF. DNA of the CDR3: TGTGCCAGCAGTGAAGCGGGAGGCACAGATACGCAGTATTTT.

In regard to this clonotype: With a much larger clone just one base away, this may be a read error. The rearrangement joins TRBV18 to TRBJ2-7; D is possibly TRBD1 (5 bases). From germline, CDR1 is KGHSH and CDR2 LQKENI. V was cut by 3 bases and J by 5 bases, with 20 bases left in between. The CDR3 is 16 residues long. CDR3 sequence reads: CASSPRNRTELDEQYF. Written as DNA, the CDR3 is TGTGCCAGCTCACCCCGGAACAGGACGGAGCTTGACGAGCAGTACTTC.

This clonotype was seen many times. The DNA of the CDR3 is TGCGCCAGCACTCCGGGACAGGGTCGGAATTCACCCCTCCACTTT. This codes for CASTPGQGRNSPLHF. V and J are TRBV5-1 and TRBJ1-6; 9 bases agree with TRBD1. The length of the CDR3 is 15 residues. With V trimmed by 6 bases and J by 7 bases, 8 bases remained unmatched. The germline V gene has CDR1 SGHRS and CDR2 YFSETQ.

This chain connects TRBV7-2 to TRBJ1-3; D is unresolved. Between the trimmed V and J ends, which lost 5 bases and 0 bases, there was a span of 11 bases. Germline CDR1 and CDR2: SGHTA and FQGNSA. This CDR3 contains 15 residues. CDR3 loop: CASSQIPSSGNTIYF. The CDR3 coding sequence is TGTGCCAGCAGCCAAATTCCTAGCTCTGGAAACACCATATATTTT.